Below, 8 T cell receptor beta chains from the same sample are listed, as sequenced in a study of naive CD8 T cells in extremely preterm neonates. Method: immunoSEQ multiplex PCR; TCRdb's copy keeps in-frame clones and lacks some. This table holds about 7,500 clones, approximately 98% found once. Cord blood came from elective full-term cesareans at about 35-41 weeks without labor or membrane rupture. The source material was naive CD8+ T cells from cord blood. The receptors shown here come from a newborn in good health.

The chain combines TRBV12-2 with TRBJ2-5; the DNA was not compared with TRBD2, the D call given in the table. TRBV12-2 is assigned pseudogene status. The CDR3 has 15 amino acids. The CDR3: CASRLHGGAGETQYF. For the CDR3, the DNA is TGTGCAAGTCGCCTTCACGGGGGGGCGGGAGAGACCCAGTACTTC.

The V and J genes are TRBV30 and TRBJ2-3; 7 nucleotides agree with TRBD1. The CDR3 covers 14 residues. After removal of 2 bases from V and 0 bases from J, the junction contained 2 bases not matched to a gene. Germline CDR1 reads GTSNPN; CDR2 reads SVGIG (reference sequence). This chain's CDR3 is CAWSPGGSTDTQYF. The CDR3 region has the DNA TGTGCCTGGAGTCCAGGGGGTAGCACAGATACGCAGTATTTT.

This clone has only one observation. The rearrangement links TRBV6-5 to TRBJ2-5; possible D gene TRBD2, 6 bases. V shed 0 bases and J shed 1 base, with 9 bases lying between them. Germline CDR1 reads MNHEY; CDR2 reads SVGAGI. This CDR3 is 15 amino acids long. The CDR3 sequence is CASSYSMGGQETQYF. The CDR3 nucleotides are TGTGCCAGCAGTTACTCAATGGGGGGCCAAGAGACCCAGTACTTC.

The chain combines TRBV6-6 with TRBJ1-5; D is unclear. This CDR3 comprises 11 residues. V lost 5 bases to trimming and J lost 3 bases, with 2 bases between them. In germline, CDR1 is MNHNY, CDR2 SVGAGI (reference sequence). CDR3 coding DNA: TGTGCCAGCAGTCACAATCAGCCCCAGCATTTT. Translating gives CASSHNQPQHF.

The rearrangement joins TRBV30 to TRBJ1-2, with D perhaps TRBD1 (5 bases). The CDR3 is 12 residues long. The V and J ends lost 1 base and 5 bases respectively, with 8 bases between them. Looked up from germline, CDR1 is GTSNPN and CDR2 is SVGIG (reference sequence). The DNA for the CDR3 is TGTGCCTGGAGTGGGGAGGGGTATGGCTACACCTTC. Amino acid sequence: CAWSGEGYGYTF.

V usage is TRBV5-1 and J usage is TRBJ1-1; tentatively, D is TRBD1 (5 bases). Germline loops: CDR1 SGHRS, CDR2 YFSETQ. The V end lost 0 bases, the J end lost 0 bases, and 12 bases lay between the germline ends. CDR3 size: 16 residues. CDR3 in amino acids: CASSLAGPGLNTEAFF. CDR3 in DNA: TGCGCCAGCAGCTTGGCCGGTCCAGGGTTGAACACTGAAGCTTTCTTT.

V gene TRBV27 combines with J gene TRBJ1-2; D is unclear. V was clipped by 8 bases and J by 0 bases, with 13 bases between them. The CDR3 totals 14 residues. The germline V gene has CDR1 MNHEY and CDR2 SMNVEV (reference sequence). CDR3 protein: CASRGTGTNYGYTF. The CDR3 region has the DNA TGTGCCAGCCGTGGCACGGGGACTAACTATGGCTACACCTTC.

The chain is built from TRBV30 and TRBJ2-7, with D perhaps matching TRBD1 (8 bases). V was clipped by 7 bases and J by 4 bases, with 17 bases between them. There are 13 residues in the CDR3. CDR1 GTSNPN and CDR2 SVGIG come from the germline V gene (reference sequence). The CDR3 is CASSTGGVYEQYF. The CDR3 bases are TGTGCCTCCAGCACAGGGGGGGTATACGAGCAGTACTTC.